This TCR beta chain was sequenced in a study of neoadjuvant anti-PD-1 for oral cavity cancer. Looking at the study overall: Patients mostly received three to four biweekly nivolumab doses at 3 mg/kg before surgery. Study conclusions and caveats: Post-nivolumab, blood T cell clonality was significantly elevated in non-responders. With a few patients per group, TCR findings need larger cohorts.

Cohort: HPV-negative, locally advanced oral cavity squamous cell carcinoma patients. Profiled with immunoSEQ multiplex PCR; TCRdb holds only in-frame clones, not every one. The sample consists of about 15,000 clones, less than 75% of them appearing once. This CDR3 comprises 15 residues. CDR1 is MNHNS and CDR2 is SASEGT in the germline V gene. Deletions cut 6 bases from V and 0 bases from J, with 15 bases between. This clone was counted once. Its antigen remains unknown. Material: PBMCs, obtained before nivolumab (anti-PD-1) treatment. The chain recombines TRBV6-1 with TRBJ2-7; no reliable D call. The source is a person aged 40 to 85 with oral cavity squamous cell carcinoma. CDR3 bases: TGTGCCAGCAGCCGCCAGACGGTTAGCTCCTACGAGCAGTACTTC. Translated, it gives CASSRQTVSSYEQYF.